Described below is a single T cell receptor beta chain sequence and its context. Method: immunoSEQ multiplex PCR; TCRdb's copy keeps in-frame clones and lacks some. This table has about 410,000 clones, roughly nine tenths appearing once. This sample was taken from a study of Ad26.COV2.S vaccination and SARS-CoV-2 variants. CDR3 length: 14 residues. Germline V gives CDR1 MNHEY, CDR2 SVGEGT. V was clipped by 2 bases and J by 9 bases; unmatched bases: 7. Treatment defined: roughly 18 received Ad26.COV2.S at low or high dose, single or two shots; roughly five received placebo; per-sample allocation not given. Day 63 after the first vaccine or placebo injection was the time point for sampling.

The sample consisted of peripheral blood, taken in a trial of Ad26.COV2.S vaccine versus placebo. The receptor was derived from a person between 18 and 65 years old who received the Ad26.COV2.S COVID-19 vaccine or a placebo. J is TRBJ2-1 and V is TRBV6-2 or TRBV6-3; 7 nucleotides align to TRBD2. The CDR3 here is CASSYAGLDGEQFF. Here the CDR3 DNA reads TGTGCCAGCAGTTACGCCGGACTAGACGGTGAGCAGTTCTTC.